Below, 6 T cell receptor beta chains from the same sample are listed, as sequenced in a study of T cells and Merkel cell carcinoma outcomes. Some clones are missing from TCRdb's copy, which holds only in-frame ones; the method was immunoSEQ multiplex PCR. Of 2,500 to 3,500 clones listed, 95% to 97% were seen once; the top ten hold about 1.9%. Input material: tumor tissue from Merkel cell carcinoma. These TCRs come from a human donor with Merkel cell carcinoma.

The chain combines TRBV2 with TRBJ1-2, with a tentative D call TRBD1 (5 bases). The CDR3 sequence is 14 residues long. Germline lookup yields CDR1 SNHLY and CDR2 FYNNEI. V was clipped by 3 bases and J by 9 bases, with 17 bases between them. The CDR3 protein is CASSDGTGNLSYTF. CDR3 nucleotides: TGTGCCAGCAGTGATGGGACGGGGAACTTGAGCTACACCTTC.

This sequence joins TRBV4-3 and TRBJ1-5; unclear D gene. The CDR3 contains 17 residues. V was shortened by 0 bases and J by 0 bases, with 12 bases between the two germline ends. Germline V gene data show CDR1 as LGHNA and CDR2 as YSLEER. CDR3: CASSQDPPGYSNQPQHF. CDR3 in DNA: TGCGCCAGCAGCCAAGATCCCCCGGGGTATAGCAATCAGCCCCAGCATTTT.

This chain joins TRBV18 and TRBJ2-3; 10 nucleotides agree with TRBD1. Germline values: CDR1 KGHSH, CDR2 LQKENI. The CDR3 is 15 amino acids. Trimming cost V 5 bases and J 1 base; bases outside gene matches: 3. CDR3 bases: TGTGCCAGCTCAGCCGGGACAGGGGGCACAGATACGCAGTATTTT. Translating gives CASSAGTGGTDTQYF.

The CDR3 loop reads CASSEGWGGIGNSPLHF. The CDR3 DNA reads as TGTGCCAGCAGTGAAGGGTGGGGGGGAATTGGGAATTCACCCCTCCACTTT. V gene TRBV6-1 combines with J gene TRBJ1-6, with D possibly TRBD1 on 5 matching bases. V was shortened by 1 base and J by 7 bases, with 17 bases between the two germline ends. The CDR3 spans 17 residues. CDR1 MNHNS and CDR2 SASEGT come from the germline V gene.

The J gene is TRBJ1-5, the V gene TRBV19; weak D call: TRBD1 (5 bases). The CDR3 has 15 residues. The V gene's germline CDR1 is LNHDA and CDR2 SQIVND (reference sequence). The ends were cut back, 7 bases at V and 5 bases at J, with 18 bases in the middle. The CDR3 region is CASKGVQGEDQPQHF. As DNA, the CDR3 is TGTGCCAGTAAAGGAGTGCAGGGAGAAGATCAGCCCCAGCATTTT.

V and J are TRBV29-1 and TRBJ1-1; no clear D gene. CDR3 length: 12 residues. Germline V gene lookup returns CDR1 SQVTM and CDR2 ANQGSEA. Trimming cost V 6 bases and J 0 bases, with 8 bases left between them. The CDR3, as DNA: TGCAGCGTCTCGGTGGTGAACACTGAAGCTTTCTTT. Translation gives CSVSVVNTEAFF. Full variable domain (rest looked up from reference TRBV29-1 and TRBJ1-1): SAVISQKPSRDICQRGTSLTIQCQVDSQVTMMFWYRQQPGQSLTLIATANQGSEATYESGFVIDKFPISRPNLTFSTLTVSNMSPEDSSIYLCSVSVVNTEAFFGQGTRLTVV.